This T cell receptor (beta chain) was sequenced in a study of CD8 T cells in Susac syndrome. The authors sequenced TCR beta from blood CD8+ and CD4+ T cells. The CD8+ and CD4+ T cells were isolated magnetically using a negative isolation approach, whereas the TEMRA cells were enriched by FACS. After extraction with the RNeasy kit, about 0.45 to 1 ug of the RNA was reverse transcribed using random hexamers. TCRdb passed the immunoSEQ multiplex PCR reads through MiXCR, listing each CDR3 protein once. Counted here are 100,000 to 150,000 distinct CDR3 sequences, approximately 93% occurring once; the ten biggest clones make up approximately 0.31%. V shed 4 bases and J shed 0 bases, with 12 bases lying between them. The CDR3 has 16 amino acids. Germline V gives CDR1 SGHVS, CDR2 FNYEAQ.

Specimen: CD8+ T cells from PBMCs. The rearrangement uses TRBV7-6 and TRBJ1-4; tentative D call: TRBD1 (6 bases). The TCR was taken from a human donor with multiple sclerosis. CDR3 sequence reads: CASSSSDSSTNEKLFF. Here the CDR3 DNA reads TGTGCCAGCAGCTCCTCGGACAGCTCAACTAATGAAAAACTGTTTTTT.